This T cell receptor (beta chain) was captured by sequencing in a study of tumor and adjacent non-tumor tissue in lung cancer (dated by TCRdb to the late 2010s). Broadly, across the study: The cohort included 12 adenocarcinoma, 2 squamous cell carcinoma and 1 small cell lung cancer patients. Ages among the approximately 15 patients ranged from roughly 31 to 85 years, there were roughly 10 men and 5 women, and disease was at TNM stage I to III. Sequencing produced some 130,000,000 productive TCRbeta reads in total, an average of about 4.17 million reads per sample. Using bulk TCRbeta repertoires from roughly 14 lung cancer patients, the study set lung tumor tissue side by side with matched distant non-tumor lung tissue. TCRbeta CDR3 sequencing was performed on fewer than 35 paired specimens, with one tumor sample and one normal lung sample collected per patient.

As concerns this clonotype: The target of this receptor is not known. At one of its ends the junction is not consistent with the germline gene, which may arise from a read error.

From the germline V gene, CDR1 is MNHEY and CDR2 is SVGAGI. There are 15 amino acids in the CDR3, from cysteine to phenylalanine inclusive. Left in the record is the CDR3 DNA by itself, 45 bases read in frame from the first base. RNA was isolated from bulk, unsorted tissue, and RNA quality was assessed with a NanoDrop ND-1000 and an Agilent 2100. For the normal lung samples, distant non-tumor tissue was collected more than 3 cm away from the tumor edge. Donors were newly diagnosed lung cancer patients admitted for thoracic surgery in China between August and November 2014, without prior chemotherapy. Patients with previous radiotherapy or chemotherapy, or with another concurrent cancer, were excluded from the study. Surgical tissue pieces of roughly 1-2.3 cm3 were preserved in RNAlater solution and stored at -80 °C until use. Receptor libraries were prepared by multiplex PCR. The data were produced on an Illumina HiSeq 2500. TCRbeta libraries were built by three rounds of nested PCR using primers (Table S4), following protocols modified from ARM-PCR. Before sequencing, PCR products of 200-500 bp were excised from the gel and purified with the QIAquick gel extraction kit. On the authors' methods: Trimmomatic was used to clean the reads, FLASH merged the cleaned reads into complete CDR3 sequences, and MiTCR assigned the sequences to V(D)J germline segments. Clonal diversity was computed as the inverse Simpson's index with VDJtools. A read counted as productive if the sequence was in-frame and lacked a premature stop codon. TCRdb reran the public reads through fastp at Q25 and MiXCR, keeping productive beta chains. Records with the same CDR3 protein are collapsed into one entry carrying the most frequent genes and DNA. TCRdb, not the original authors, processed these V and J calls. This sample gives roughly 82,000 distinct CDR3 sequences in total; roughly 77% of them show up just once. Together, the top ten hold just over 20% of the sample.

What the authors observed across the whole study: Peripheral blood was not sequenced, so blood TCRbeta repertoires in these lung cancer patients were not examined. Tumor tissue showed significantly higher TCR diversity (inverse Simpson) than normal lung tissue, at around 450 vs 150 (P = 0.0075, Mann-Whitney U test). A significantly larger cumulative share of the repertoire was made up by the top 100 clones in normal lung than in tumor tissue. TCR diversity was significantly higher in younger patients, and greater tumor TCR diversity was associated with shorter overall survival and shorter disease-free survival. The cohort had only 15 or so patients, and the authors noted that larger samples and more detailed clinical data are needed. The sequencing platform is not named in the methods, and unique molecular identifiers are not mentioned.

The chain employs TRBV6-5 and TRBJ1-3, and the D gene may be TRBD1, 5 bases matching. The source material was distant non-tumor lung tissue. This clonotype was sampled from a woman aged 50 to 60 with non-small cell lung cancer. The sequenced DNA is TGTGCCAACACCAAATCGGGGGGATCTGGAAACACCTTATATTTT. This yields the protein CANTKSGGSGNTLYF.